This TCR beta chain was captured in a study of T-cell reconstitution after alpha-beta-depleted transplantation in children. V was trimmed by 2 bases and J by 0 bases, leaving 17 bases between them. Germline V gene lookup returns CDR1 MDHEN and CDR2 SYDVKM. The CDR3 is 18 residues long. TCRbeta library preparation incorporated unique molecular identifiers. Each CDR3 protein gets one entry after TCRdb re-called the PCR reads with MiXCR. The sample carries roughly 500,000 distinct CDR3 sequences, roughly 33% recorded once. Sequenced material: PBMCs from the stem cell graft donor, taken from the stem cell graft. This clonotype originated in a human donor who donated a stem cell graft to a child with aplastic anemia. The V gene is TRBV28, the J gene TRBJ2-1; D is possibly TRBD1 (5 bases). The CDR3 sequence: CASSLVTFTGSSYNEQFF. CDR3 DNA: TGTGCCAGCAGTTTAGTCACCTTTACAGGTAGCTCCTACAATGAGCAGTTCTTC.